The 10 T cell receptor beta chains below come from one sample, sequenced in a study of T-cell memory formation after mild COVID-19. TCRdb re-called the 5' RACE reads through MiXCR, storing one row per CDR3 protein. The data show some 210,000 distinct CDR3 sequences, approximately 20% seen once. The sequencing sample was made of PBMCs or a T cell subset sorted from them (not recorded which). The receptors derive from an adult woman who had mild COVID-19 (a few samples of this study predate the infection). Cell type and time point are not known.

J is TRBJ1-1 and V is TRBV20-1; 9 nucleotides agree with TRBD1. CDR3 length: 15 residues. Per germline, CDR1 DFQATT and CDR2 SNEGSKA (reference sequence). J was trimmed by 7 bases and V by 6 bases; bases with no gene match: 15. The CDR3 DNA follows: TGCAGTGCCACGGCCCGGGACAGGGTTGGAATTGAAGCTTTCTTT. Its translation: CSATARDRVGIEAFF.

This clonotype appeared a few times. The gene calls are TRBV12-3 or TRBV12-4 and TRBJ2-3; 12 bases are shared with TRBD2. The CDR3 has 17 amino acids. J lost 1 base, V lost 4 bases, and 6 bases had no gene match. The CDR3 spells CASSSYRLAGGTDTQYF. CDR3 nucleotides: TGTGCCAGCAGTTCCTATCGACTAGCGGGGGGCACAGATACGCAGTATTTT.

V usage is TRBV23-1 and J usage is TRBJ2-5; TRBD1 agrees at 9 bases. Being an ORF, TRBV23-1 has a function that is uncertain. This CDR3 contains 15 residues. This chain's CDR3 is CADIQGAYGRETQYF. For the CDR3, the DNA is TGCGCAGACATACAGGGGGCTTACGGGCGAGAGACCCAGTACTTC.

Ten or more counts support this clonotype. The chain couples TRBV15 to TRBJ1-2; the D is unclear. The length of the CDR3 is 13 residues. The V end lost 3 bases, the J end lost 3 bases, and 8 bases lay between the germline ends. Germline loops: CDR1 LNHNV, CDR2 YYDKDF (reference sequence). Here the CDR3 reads CATSRSSYYGYTF. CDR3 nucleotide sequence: TGTGCCACCAGCAGGAGCAGCTACTATGGCTACACCTTC. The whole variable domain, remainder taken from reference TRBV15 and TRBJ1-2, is DAMVIQNPRYQVTQFGKPVTLSCSQTLNHNVMYWYQQKSSQAPKLLFHYYDKDFNNEADTPDNFQSRRPNTSFCFLDIRSPGLGDTAMYLCATSRSSYYGYTFGSGTRLTVV.

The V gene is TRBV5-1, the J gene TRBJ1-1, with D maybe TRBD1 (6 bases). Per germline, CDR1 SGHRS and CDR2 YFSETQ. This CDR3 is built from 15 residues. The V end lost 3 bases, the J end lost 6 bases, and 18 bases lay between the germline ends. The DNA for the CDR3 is TGCGCCAGCAGCTCACAGGGTGGAGGTGGGCCTGAAGCTTTCTTT. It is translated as CASSSQGGGGPEAFF.

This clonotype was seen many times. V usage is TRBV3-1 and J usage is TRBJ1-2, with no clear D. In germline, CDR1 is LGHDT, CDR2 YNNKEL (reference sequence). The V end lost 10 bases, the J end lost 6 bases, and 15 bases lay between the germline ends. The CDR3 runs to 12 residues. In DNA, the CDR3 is TGTGCCACCCATTCTGGAGGGAATGGCTACACCTTC. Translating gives CATHSGGNGYTF.

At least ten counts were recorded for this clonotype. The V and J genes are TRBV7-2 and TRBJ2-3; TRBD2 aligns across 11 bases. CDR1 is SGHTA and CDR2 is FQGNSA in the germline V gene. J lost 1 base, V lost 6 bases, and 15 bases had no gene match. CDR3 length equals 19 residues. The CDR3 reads CASSRLFSGRAPGTDTQYF. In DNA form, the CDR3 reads TGTGCCAGCAGTCGACTATTTAGCGGGAGGGCCCCTGGCACAGATACGCAGTATTTT.

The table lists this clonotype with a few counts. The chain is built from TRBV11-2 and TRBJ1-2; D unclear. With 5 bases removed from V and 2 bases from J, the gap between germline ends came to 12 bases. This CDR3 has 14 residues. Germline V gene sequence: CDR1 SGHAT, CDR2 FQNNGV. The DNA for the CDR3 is TGTGCCAGCAGCCCGAATCGCTTGAACTATGGCTACACCTTC. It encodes CASSPNRLNYGYTF.

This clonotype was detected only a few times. CDR3 bases: TGCGCCAGCAGCTCCCCTGGGGTATACGAGCAGTACTTC. This sequence encodes CASSSPGVYEQYF. V and J are TRBV5-1 and TRBJ2-7; D not certain. V was shortened by 3 bases and J by 4 bases, with 11 bases between the two germline ends. Germline CDR1 reads SGHRS; CDR2 reads YFSETQ. The CDR3 loop spans 13 amino acids.

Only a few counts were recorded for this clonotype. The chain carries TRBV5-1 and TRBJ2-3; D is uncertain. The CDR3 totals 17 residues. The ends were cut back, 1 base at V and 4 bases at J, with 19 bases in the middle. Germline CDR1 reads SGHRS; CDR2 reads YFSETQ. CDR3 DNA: TGCGCCAGCAGCTTGTTTGAGAGTCTGACGCCGGCAGATACGCAGTATTTT. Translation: CASSLFESLTPADTQYF.